This TCR beta chain was recovered during a study of OX40 agonist ivuxolimab in advanced cancers. Overall study context: Patients took ivuxolimab, an agonistic anti-OX40 (CD134) antibody. Partial responses were recorded for three patients, including one with hepatocellular carcinoma and two with cutaneous melanoma.

Here immunoSEQ multiplex PCR was the method, and the copy in TCRdb shows in-frame clones only, minus some. The data show nearly 90,000 clones, 85% to 90% seen once. Autoimmune disease history or systemic immunosuppression was exclusionary. In germline, CDR1 is SGDLS, CDR2 YYNGEE. Between the trimmed V and J ends, which lost 0 bases and 3 bases, there was a span of 6 bases. The CDR3 totals 13 residues. The rearrangement uses TRBV9 and TRBJ1-1; D unclear. This TCR came from an adult with an advanced solid tumor such as melanoma, head and neck, liver or kidney cancer. The material was CD4+ or CD8+ T cells sorted from blood, obtained in a trial of the OX40 agonist ivuxolimab. The DNA for the CDR3 is TGTGCCAGCAGCGTAGCGCATGACACTGAAGCTTTCTTT. As protein: CASSVAHDTEAFF.